This is a list of T cell receptor beta chains from one sample in a study of CD8 T cells in ankylosing spondylitis. MiXCR, run by TCRdb on the 5' RACE reads, gives a single entry per CDR3 protein. The sample yields 200,000 to 250,000 distinct CDR3 sequences, approximately 20% seen once. The material sequenced was blood, either unsorted or a sorted T cell fraction (not recorded which). The receptors were gathered from a male donor with ankylosing spondylitis. Each CDR3 is given with its conserved first and last residue. The D gene is left open where the match is weak. Only part of the rows carry a size: once, few, many, or a class if the clone is expanded.

clone size	J gene	D gene	V gene	CDR3 protein	CDR3 DNA
-	TRBJ2-1	TRBD2	TRBV11-2	CASSYPGLAGGGDYNEQFF	TGTGCCAGCAGCTATCCGGGACTAGCGGGAGGAGGGGACTACAATGAGCAGTTCTTC
-	TRBJ2-5	TRBD1	TRBV9	CASSTSRQGGSETQYF	TGTGCCAGCAGCACCAGTCGACAGGGGGGGTCGGAGACCCAGTACTTC
-	TRBJ2-3	TRBD2	TRBV4-1	CASSHPGGAGVGTDTQYF	TGCGCCAGCAGCCACCCCGGGGGAGCGGGAGTTGGAACAGATACGCAGTATTTT
few	TRBJ2-3	-	TRBV3-1	CASSQEMWADTQYF	TGTGCCAGCAGCCAAGAGATGTGGGCAGATACGCAGTATTTT
few	TRBJ2-7	TRBD2	TRBV9	CASSPGGWGSYEQYF	TGTGCCAGCAGCCCGGGGGGATGGGGCTCCTACGAGCAGTACTTC
few	TRBJ1-1	-	TRBV19	CASSPSYREAFF	TGTGCCAGTAGTCCATCATACAGAGAAGCTTTCTTT
-	TRBJ1-5	-	TRBV4-2	CASSQEISGGRPQHF	TGTGCCAGCAGCCAAGAAATCTCGGGAGGTCGGCCCCAGCATTTT
few	TRBJ2-1	TRBD2	TRBV27	CASSLRGLYNEQFF	TGTGCCAGCAGTTTAAGGGGACTATACAATGAGCAGTTCTTC
few	TRBJ1-2	-	TRBV20-1	CSLYGGEYSYGYTF	TGCAGTCTATACGGGGGGGAATATAGCTATGGCTACACCTTC
-	TRBJ2-3	TRBD2	TRBV30	CAWTGGEGQDTQYF	TGTGCCTGGACCGGGGGGGAGGGCCAAGATACGCAGTATTTT
many	TRBJ2-1	-	TRBV12-3/TRBV12-4	CASSLGPTIYNEQFF	TGTGCCAGCAGTTTAGGGCCAACCATCTACAATGAGCAGTTCTTC
few	TRBJ2-2	TRBD2	TRBV7-6	CASSLAFGGRMGTGELFF	TGTGCCAGCAGCTTAGCGTTTGGCGGGAGAATGGGAACCGGGGAGCTGTTTTTT
many	TRBJ1-1	-	TRBV5-1	CASSFPGDTEAFF	TGCGCCAGCAGCTTCCCAGGGGACACTGAAGCTTTCTTT
-	TRBJ2-2	TRBD1	TRBV12-3/TRBV12-4	CASRPHRGEGVTGELFF	TGTGCCAGCAGGCCCCACAGGGGCGAAGGAGTAACCGGGGAGCTGTTTTTT
-	TRBJ2-7	TRBD1	TRBV12-3/TRBV12-4	CASSSGDRGPYEQYF	TGTGCCAGCAGCTCAGGGGACAGGGGACCCTACGAGCAGTACTTC
-	TRBJ2-7	-	TRBV15	CATSRDRVHEQYF	TGTGCCACCAGCAGAGACCGCGTACACGAGCAGTACTTC
-	TRBJ2-3	TRBD2	TRBV27	CASSLEREGRADTQYF	TGTGCCAGCAGTTTGGAGCGGGAGGGCCGTGCAGATACGCAGTATTTT
many	TRBJ1-2	TRBD1	TRBV29-1	CSVRQGHPRYGYTF	TGCAGCGTCCGACAGGGACACCCACGGTATGGCTACACCTTC
-	TRBJ1-1	-	TRBV30	CAWSATENTEAFF	TGTGCCTGGAGTGCAACAGAGAACACTGAAGCTTTCTTT
few	TRBJ2-3	-	TRBV29-1	CSVETTNTDTQYF	TGCAGCGTTGAAACGACTAACACAGATACGCAGTATTTT
-	TRBJ2-7	TRBD2	TRBV13	CASSLGLSVAGGAYEQYF	TGTGCCAGCAGCTTAGGCCTAAGTGTAGCGGGAGGGGCCTACGAGCAGTACTTC
-	TRBJ2-1	-	TRBV3-1	CASSHGGLVGNEQFF	TGTGCCAGCAGCCATGGAGGGCTAGTTGGTAATGAGCAGTTCTTC
-	TRBJ1-2	-	TRBV7-6	CASSLGEVAGYTF	TGTGCCAGCAGCTTAGGGGAGGTAGCTGGCTACACCTTC
-	TRBJ2-7	-	TRBV7-7	CASSPGFGSREQYF	TGTGCTAGCAGCCCAGGGTTTGGGTCTCGTGAGCAGTACTTC
few	TRBJ2-3	-	TRBV7-2	CASSLPSGGGGADTQYF	TGTGCCAGCAGCTTGCCTTCCGGGGGCGGGGGTGCAGATACGCAGTATTTT
few	TRBJ2-1	-	TRBV4-3	CASSQDGGYNEQFF	TGCGCCAGCAGCCAAGATGGGGGGTACAATGAGCAGTTCTTC
few	TRBJ2-3	TRBD2	TRBV20-1	CSTQAGNVEDTQYF	TGCAGTACCCAAGCGGGAAATGTGGAGGATACGCAGTATTTT
-	TRBJ2-7	TRBD2	TRBV5-7	CASSPGLADYSSYEQYF	TGTGCCAGCAGCCCGGGACTAGCGGACTATAGCTCCTACGAGCAGTACTTC
many	TRBJ2-5	TRBD1	TRBV15	CATSREQGARETQYF	TGTGCCACCAGCAGAGAACAGGGGGCCAGAGAGACCCAGTACTTC
-	TRBJ2-7	TRBD1	TRBV4-1	CASSHWTGGRNEQYF	TGCGCCAGCAGCCATTGGACAGGGGGCCGGAACGAGCAGTACTTC
-	TRBJ2-7	TRBD2	TRBV5-6	CASSLGLAGGADEQYF	TGTGCCAGCAGCTTGGGGCTAGCGGGGGGCGCCGACGAGCAGTACTTC
-	TRBJ2-7	-	TRBV7-9	CASSSITETRSYEQYF	TGTGCCAGCAGCTCCATCACCGAAACGCGCTCCTACGAGCAGTACTTC
few	TRBJ2-1	TRBD2	TRBV27	CASSLFFSGSSYNEQFF	TGTGCCAGCAGTTTATTTTTTAGCGGGAGCTCCTACAATGAGCAGTTCTTC
few	TRBJ2-2	TRBD2	TRBV24-1	CATRGGDAGELFF	TGTGCCACCAGGGGAGGGGACGCCGGGGAGCTGTTTTTT
few	TRBJ2-2	TRBD2	TRBV4-1	CATGGAGDGIGELFF	TGCGCCACCGGGGGAGCGGGAGATGGCATCGGGGAGCTGTTTTTT